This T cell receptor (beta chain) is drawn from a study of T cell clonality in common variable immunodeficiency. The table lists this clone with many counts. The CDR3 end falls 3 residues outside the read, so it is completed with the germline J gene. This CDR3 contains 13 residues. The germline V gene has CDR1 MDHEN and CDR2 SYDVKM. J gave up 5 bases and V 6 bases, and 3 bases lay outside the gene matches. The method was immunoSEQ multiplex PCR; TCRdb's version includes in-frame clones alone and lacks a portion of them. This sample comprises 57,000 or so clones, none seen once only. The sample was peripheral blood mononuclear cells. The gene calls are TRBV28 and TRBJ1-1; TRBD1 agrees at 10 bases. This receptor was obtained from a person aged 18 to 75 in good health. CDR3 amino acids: CASRGQGKTEAFF. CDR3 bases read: TGTGCCAGCAGGGGACAGGGGAAGACTGAA.